The clone carrying this TCR beta chain was seen a few times. The data were obtained in a study of blood T cell repertoires in COVID-19. About the research overall: There were acute and convalescent COVID-19 samples, and they came from the United States, Italy and Spain. PBMCs, B-cell-depleted T cells, or T cells provided the cDNA or gDNA that made up the material.

How the authors handled the data: Amplified reference gene primers provided the basis for estimating nucleated cell counts. The table came from immunoSEQ multiplex PCR; TCRdb's copy has only in-frame clones and leaves some out. That table gives V, J and clone size, and the DNA gave D and trimming. The sample includes roughly 150,000 clones, roughly three quarters of them seen just once. Trimming shortened V by 5 bases and J by 6 bases, and 17 bases separated the two germline ends. Germline V gene lookup returns CDR1 SGHAT and CDR2 FQNNGV. The CDR3 runs 14 residues. This chain uses TRBV11-2 with TRBJ2-7, with D tentatively TRBD2 (6 bases). The source of this sequence is a man between 60 and 70 years old with acute or convalescent COVID-19. The specimen was peripheral blood. The CDR3 loop is CASSPDYSTSEQYF. The CDR3 DNA reads TGTGCCAGCAGCCCGGACTACAGCACCTCCGAGCAGTACTTC. The full variable domain, in which reference TRBV11-2 and TRBJ2-7 provide the parts outside the CDR3, is EAGVAQSPRYKIIEKRQSVAFWCNPISGHATLYWYQQILGQGPKLLIQFQNNGVVDDSQLPKDRFSAERLKGVDSTLKIQPAKLEDSAVYLCASSPDYSTSEQYFGPGTRLTVT.